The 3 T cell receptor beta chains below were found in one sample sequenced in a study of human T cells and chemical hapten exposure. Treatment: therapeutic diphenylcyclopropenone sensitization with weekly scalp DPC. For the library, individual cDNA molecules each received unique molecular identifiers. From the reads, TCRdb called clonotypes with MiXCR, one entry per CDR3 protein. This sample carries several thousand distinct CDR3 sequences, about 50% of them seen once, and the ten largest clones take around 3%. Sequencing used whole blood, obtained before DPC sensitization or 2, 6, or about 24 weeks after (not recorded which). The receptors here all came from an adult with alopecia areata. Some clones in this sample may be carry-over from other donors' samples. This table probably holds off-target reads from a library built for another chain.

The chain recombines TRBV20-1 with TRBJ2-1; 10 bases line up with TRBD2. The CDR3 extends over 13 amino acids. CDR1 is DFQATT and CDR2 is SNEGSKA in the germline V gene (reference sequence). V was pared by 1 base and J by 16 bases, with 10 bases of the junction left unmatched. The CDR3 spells CSARVAAGGPGFF. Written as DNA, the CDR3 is TGCAGTGCTAGAGTGGCAGCGGGAGGGCCGGGATTCTTC.

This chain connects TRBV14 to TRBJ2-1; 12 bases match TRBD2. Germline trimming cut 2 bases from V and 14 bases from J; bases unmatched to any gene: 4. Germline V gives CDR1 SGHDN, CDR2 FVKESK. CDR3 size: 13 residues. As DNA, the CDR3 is TGTGCCAGCAGCCAAATGACTAGCGGGAGAAAGTTCTTC. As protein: CASSQMTSGRKFF.

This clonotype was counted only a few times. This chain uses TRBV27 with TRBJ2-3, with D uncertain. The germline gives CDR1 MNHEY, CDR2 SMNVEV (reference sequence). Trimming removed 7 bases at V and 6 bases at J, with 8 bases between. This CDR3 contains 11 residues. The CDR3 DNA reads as TGTGCCAGCACGGGTTGGGATACGCAGTATTTT. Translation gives CASTGWDTQYF.